These 13 T cell receptor beta chains were sequenced from one sample in a study of cytomegalovirus exposure and HLA in healthy donors (dated by TCRdb to about 2017). Receptors were amplified or captured by the immunoSEQ multiplex PCR assay. TCRdb retrieved this table from immuneACCESS and kept in-frame rearrangements only. Not all clones are present; in checked studies, unresolved V genes account for under half, and no reason is known for the remainder. Present in this sample are more than 130,000 clones, 85% to 90% of which were seen just once. Approximately 8% of the sample goes to the ten largest clones. The specimen was PBMCs. The receptors originated from a woman aged 18-29 years in good health and CMV-seropositive.

This clone came up once. In the same sample, other DNA sequences code for this CDR3. The chain couples TRBV5-1 to TRBJ2-5; TRBD1 aligns across 10 bases. Germline CDR1 SGHRS, CDR2 YFSETQ. Trimming cost V 0 bases and J 5 bases; bases outside gene matches: 4. The CDR3 has 15 amino acids. In DNA form, the CDR3 reads TGCGCCAGCAGCTTGGCCGGGACAGGGGAGGAGACCCAGTACTTC. Translated, it gives CASSLAGTGEETQYF.

The chain uses TRBV6-5 and TRBJ2-1; D is unresolved. Trimming removed 5 bases at V and 6 bases at J, with 17 bases between. This CDR3 is built from 15 residues. Germline V gives CDR1 MNHEY, CDR2 SVGAGI. The CDR3 nucleotides read TGTGCCAGCAGTGTCGCGGCTGCACCACGCAATGAGCAGTTCTTC. This gives the protein CASSVAAAPRNEQFF.

The V gene is TRBV7-3, the J gene TRBJ1-5; D uncertain. CDR1 is SGHTA, CDR2 FQGTGA, per germline. The CDR3 runs to 13 residues. Deletions cut 4 bases from V and 3 bases from J, with 7 bases between. This chain's CDR3 is CASSSGINQPQHF. As DNA, the CDR3 is TGTGCCAGCAGCTCCGGTATCAATCAGCCCCAGCATTTT.

This chain links TRBV11-2 with TRBJ2-7, with TRBD2 identical over 9 bases. The CDR3 has 15 residues. Losses at the gene ends were 0 bases for V and 4 bases for J; bases not matched to a gene: 4. Per the germline V gene, CDR1 is SGHAT and CDR2 is FQNNGV. The CDR3, as DNA: TGTGCCAGCAGCTTAGAGGCTAGCGGGAATTACGAGCAGTACTTC. It translates to CASSLEASGNYEQYF.

The chain couples TRBV6-1 to TRBJ2-1; the D gene is possibly TRBD2 (5 bases). Germline values: CDR1 MNHNS, CDR2 SASEGT. The length of the CDR3 is 14 residues. Trimming stripped 7 bases from V and 5 bases from J, with 15 bases between. CDR3 nucleotides: TGTGCCAGCAAGGGCTCGGGAACCCACAATGAGCAGTTCTTC. Protein sequence: CASKGSGTHNEQFF.

V is TRBV19 and J is TRBJ1-3; D might be TRBD1 (5 bases). The V end lost 4 bases, the J end lost 0 bases, and 10 bases lay between the germline ends. The germline gives CDR1 LNHDA, CDR2 SQIVND (reference sequence). The CDR3 extends over 15 amino acids. CDR3 nucleotide sequence: TGTGCCAGTAGTAGAGGACAACACTCTGGAAACACCATATATTTT. Amino acids: CASSRGQHSGNTIYF.

The chain combines TRBV28 with TRBJ1-5; no clear D. This CDR3 is built from 15 residues. V was clipped by 3 bases and J by 2 bases, with 11 bases between them. Germline V gene lookup returns CDR1 MDHEN and CDR2 SYDVKM. In DNA, the CDR3 is TGTGCCAGCAGTTTCCCTAGGATGGGCAATCAGCCCCAGCATTTT. It specifies CASSFPRMGNQPQHF.

This chain joins TRBV5-6 and TRBJ1-5; D call uncertain. Trimming removed 3 bases at V and 3 bases at J, with 7 bases between. The CDR3 is 13 amino acids. Germline loops: CDR1 SGHDT, CDR2 YYEEEE. CDR3 residues: CASSSGTNQPQHF. The CDR3 nucleotides read TGTGCCAGCAGCTCGGGTACCAATCAGCCCCAGCATTTT.

This chain links TRBV5-4 with TRBJ1-1; 7 nucleotides line up with TRBD1. Germline CDR1 and CDR2: SGHNT and YYREEE (reference sequence). This CDR3 contains 12 residues. The junction had 2 bases not matched to a gene; V was cut back by 3 bases and J by 6 bases. In nucleotides, the CDR3 is TGTGCCAGCAGCTCTACAGGGGCTGAAGCTTTCTTT. As protein: CASSSTGAEAFF. Filled out from reference TRBV5-4 and TRBJ1-1, the complete variable domain reads ETGVTQSPTHLIKTRGQQVTLRCSSQSGHNTVSWYQQALGQGPQFIFQYYREEENGRGNFPPRFSGLQFPNYSSELNVNALELDDSALYLCASSSTGAEAFFGQGTRLTVV.

V is TRBV30 and J is TRBJ1-2, with D perhaps TRBD1 (5 bases). Germline CDR1 reads GTSNPN; CDR2 reads SVGIG (reference sequence). The CDR3 length is 14 residues. Trimming removed 1 base from V and 4 bases from J, with 13 bases in between. This chain's CDR3 is CAWSGRGTLYGYTF. Here the CDR3 DNA reads TGTGCCTGGAGTGGTAGGGGAACCCTCTATGGCTACACCTTC.

This chain connects TRBV6-6 to TRBJ1-5; 9 bases fit TRBD1. The CDR3 sequence is 13 residues long. The V gene's germline CDR1 is MNHNY and CDR2 SVGAGI (reference sequence). V shed 10 bases, J shed 4 bases, and the junction held 5 bases outside the gene matches. The CDR3 protein is CATGQGPNQPQHF. CDR3 bases: TGTGCCACAGGACAGGGGCCAAATCAGCCCCAGCATTTT.

The chain employs TRBV5-4 and TRBJ1-6; possibly TRBD1 for D (5 bases). The CDR3 has 14 amino acids. Trimming stripped 0 bases from V and 6 bases from J, with 7 bases between. The germline V gene has CDR1 SGHNT and CDR2 YYREEE (reference sequence). CDR3 nucleotide sequence: TGTGCCAGCAGCTTGGGCAGGGCTAATTCACCCCTCCACTTT. Protein product: CASSLGRANSPLHF.

The CDR3 bases are TGTGCCAGCTCACCAAAGCGAGACGGGACGAACACCGGGGAGCTGTTTTTT. It yields the protein CASSPKRDGTNTGELFF. The chain recombines TRBV18 with TRBJ2-2; D is perhaps TRBD2 (5 bases). CDR1 is KGHSH, CDR2 LQKENI, per germline. CDR3 length equals 17 residues. V lost 2 bases and J 0 bases, leaving 13 bases between the germline ends.